This T cell receptor (beta chain) was documented in a study of T cell clusters in autoimmune cytopenias. TRB was amplified from around 0.25 ug of peripheral blood genomic DNA per sample. This clonotype is called medium-sized based on its frequency. TRB was amplified by touch-down multiplex PCR, primer pools A and B combined. TCRdb re-analyzed the multiplex PCR reads; it lists each CDR3 protein once, without DNA. Its table records several thousand distinct CDR3 sequences. CDR1 and CDR2 from the germline V gene are GTSNPN and SVGIG (reference sequence). The CDR3 spans 13 residues. Another study also made use of these data, one on T cell repertoires in aging, cancer and after chemotherapy. In that study: Donor ages fell into six groups from 30 or younger up to 70 or older.

This TCR derives from a human donor in good health. The specimen was peripheral blood. J is TRBJ1-2 and V is TRBV30; absent DNA, TCRdb's TRBD1 call cannot be checked. CDR3 in amino acids: CAWRGTEVDGYTF.